This T cell receptor beta chain was observed in a study of blood T cell repertoires in COVID-19. About the study: Collection of acute and convalescent COVID-19 samples took place in the United States, Italy and Spain. T cells, B-cell-depleted T cells, or PBMCs provided the cDNA or gDNA that served as material.

Trimming removed 2 bases at V and 5 bases at J, with 16 bases between. The CDR3 runs to 16 residues. Germline V lookup: CDR1 SNHLY, CDR2 FYNNEI. Original processing notes: Amplification with reference gene primers provided the estimates of nucleated cell counts. Produced via immunoSEQ multiplex PCR; TCRdb's table is partial and in-frame only. The V and J calls and the clone size are those of that table, but D and trimming were determined from the DNA. Among over 400,000 clones listed, about nine tenths were seen once. This TCR was sampled from a woman aged 25 to 39 with active or convalescent COVID-19. J is TRBJ1-5 and V is TRBV2, with D uncertain. The specimen was peripheral blood. The CDR3 loop is CASSEFTPKSDQPQHF. CDR3 coding DNA: TGTGCCAGCAGTGAATTTACCCCGAAAAGCGATCAGCCCCAGCATTTT.